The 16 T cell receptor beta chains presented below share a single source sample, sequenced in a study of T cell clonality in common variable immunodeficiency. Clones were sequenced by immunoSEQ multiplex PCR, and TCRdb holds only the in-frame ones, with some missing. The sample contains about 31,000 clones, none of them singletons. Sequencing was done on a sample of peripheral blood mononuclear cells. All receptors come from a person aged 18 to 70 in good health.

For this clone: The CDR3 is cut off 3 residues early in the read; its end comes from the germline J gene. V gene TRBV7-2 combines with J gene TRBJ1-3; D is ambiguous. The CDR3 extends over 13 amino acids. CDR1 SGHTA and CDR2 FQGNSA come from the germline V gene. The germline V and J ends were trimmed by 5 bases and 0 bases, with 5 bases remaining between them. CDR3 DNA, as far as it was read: TGTGCCAGCAGCCTATCCTCTGGAAACACC. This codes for CASSLSSGNT. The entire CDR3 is CASSLSSGNTIYF.

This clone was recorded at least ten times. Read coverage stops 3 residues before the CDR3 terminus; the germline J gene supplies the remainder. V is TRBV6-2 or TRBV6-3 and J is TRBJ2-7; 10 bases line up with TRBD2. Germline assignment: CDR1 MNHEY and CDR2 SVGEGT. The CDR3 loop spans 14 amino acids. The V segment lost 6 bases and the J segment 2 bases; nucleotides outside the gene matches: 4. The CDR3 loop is CASSGTSATYEQYF. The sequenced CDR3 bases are TGTGCCAGCAGCGGGACTAGCGCGACCTACGAG.

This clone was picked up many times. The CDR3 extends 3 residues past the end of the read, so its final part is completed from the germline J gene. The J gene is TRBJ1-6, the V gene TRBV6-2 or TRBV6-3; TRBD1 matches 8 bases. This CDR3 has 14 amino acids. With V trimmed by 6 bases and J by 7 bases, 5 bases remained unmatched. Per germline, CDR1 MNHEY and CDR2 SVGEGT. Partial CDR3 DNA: TGTGCCAGCAGACAGGGGGTGGAAAATTCACCC. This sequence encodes CASRQGVENSP. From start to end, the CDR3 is CASRQGVENSPLHF.

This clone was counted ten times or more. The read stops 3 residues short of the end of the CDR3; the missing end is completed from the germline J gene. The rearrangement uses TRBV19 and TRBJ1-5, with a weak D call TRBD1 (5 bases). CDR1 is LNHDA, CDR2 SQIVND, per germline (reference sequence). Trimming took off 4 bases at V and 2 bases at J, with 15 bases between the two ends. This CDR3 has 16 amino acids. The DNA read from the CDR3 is TGTGCCAGTAGTACCCCGCCAGGGATGGGCAATCAGCCC. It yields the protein CASSTPPGMGNQP. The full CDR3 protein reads CASSTPPGMGNQPQHF.

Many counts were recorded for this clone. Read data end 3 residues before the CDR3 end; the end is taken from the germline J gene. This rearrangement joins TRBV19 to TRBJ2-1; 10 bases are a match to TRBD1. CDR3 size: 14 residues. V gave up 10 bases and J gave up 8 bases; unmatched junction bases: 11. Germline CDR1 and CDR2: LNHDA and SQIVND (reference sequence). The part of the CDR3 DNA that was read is TGTGCCACCTTGGACAGGGGGTTTCGGGATGAG. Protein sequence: CATLDRGFRDE. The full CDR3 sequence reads CATLDRGFRDEQFF.

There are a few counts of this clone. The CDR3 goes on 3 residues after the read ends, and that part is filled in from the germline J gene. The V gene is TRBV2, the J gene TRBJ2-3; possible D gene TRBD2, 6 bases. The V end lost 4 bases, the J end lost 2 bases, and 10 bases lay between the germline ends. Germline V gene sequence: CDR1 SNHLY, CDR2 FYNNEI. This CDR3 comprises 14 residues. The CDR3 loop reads CASSVPSATDTQYF. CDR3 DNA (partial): TGTGCCAGCAGTGTGCCTAGCGCCACAGATACG. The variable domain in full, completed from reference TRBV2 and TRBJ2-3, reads EPEVTQTPSHQVTQMGQEVILRCVPISNHLYFYWYRQILGQKVEFLVSFYNNEISEKSEIFDDQFSVERPDGSNFTLKIRSTKLEDSAMYFCASSVPSATDTQYFGPGTRLTVL.

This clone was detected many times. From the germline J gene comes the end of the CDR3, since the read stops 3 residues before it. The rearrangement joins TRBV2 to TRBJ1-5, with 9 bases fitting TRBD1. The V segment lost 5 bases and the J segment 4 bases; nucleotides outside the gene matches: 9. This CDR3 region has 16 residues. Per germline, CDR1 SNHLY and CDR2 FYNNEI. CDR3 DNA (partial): TGTGCCAGCAGTTTAAGAACCGGGACAGGGAATCAGCCC. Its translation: CASSLRTGTGNQP. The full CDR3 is CASSLRTGTGNQPQHF. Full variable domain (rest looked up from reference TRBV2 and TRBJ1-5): EPEVTQTPSHQVTQMGQEVILRCVPISNHLYFYWYRQILGQKVEFLVSFYNNEISEKSEIFDDQFSVERPDGSNFTLKIRSTKLEDSAMYFCASSLRTGTGNQPQHFGDGTRLSIL.

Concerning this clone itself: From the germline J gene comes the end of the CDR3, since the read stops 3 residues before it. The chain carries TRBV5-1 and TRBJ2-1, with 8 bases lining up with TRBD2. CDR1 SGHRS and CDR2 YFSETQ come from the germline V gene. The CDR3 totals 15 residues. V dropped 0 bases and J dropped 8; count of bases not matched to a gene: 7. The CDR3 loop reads CASSLGTSGLDEQFF. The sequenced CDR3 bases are TGCGCCAGCAGCTTGGGTACTAGCGGCCTCGATGAG.

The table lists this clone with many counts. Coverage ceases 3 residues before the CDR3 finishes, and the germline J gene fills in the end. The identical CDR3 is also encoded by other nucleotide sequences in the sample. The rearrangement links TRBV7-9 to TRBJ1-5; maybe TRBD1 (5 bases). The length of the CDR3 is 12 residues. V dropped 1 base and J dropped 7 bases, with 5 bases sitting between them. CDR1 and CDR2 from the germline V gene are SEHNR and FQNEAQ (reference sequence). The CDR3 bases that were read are TGTGCCAGCAGCTTAGGGGGCCAGCCC. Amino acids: CASSLGGQP. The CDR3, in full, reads CASSLGGQPQHF. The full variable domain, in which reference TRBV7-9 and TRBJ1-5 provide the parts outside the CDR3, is DTGVSQNPRHKITKRGQNVTFRCDPISEHNRLYWYRQTLGQGPEFLTYFQNEAQLEKSRLLSDRFSAERPKGSFSTLEIQRTEQGDSAMYLCASSLGGQPQHFGDGTRLSIL.

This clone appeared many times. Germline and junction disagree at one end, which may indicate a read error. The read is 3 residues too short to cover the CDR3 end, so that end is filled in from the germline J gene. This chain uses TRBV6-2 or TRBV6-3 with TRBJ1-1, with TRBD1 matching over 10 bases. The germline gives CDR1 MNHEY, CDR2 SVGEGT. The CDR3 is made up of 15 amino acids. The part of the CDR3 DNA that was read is TGTGCCAGCAGTTACCCGGGACAGGGGAACCCTGAA. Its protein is CASSYPGQGNPE. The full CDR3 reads CASSYPGQGNPEAFF.

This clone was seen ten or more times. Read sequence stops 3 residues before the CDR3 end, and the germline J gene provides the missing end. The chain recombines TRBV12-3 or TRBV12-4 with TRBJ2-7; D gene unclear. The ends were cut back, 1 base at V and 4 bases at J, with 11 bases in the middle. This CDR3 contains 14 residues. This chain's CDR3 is CASSLGALEYEQYF. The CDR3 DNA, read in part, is TGTGCCAGCAGTTTAGGGGCCTTAGAGTACGAG.

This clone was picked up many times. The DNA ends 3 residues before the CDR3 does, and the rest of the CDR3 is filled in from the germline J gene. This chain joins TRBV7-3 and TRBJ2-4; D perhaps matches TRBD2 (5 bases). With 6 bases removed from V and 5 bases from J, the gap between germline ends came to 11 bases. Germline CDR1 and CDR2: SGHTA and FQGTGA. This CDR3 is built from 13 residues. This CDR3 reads CASSTSGENIQYF. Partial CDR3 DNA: TGTGCCAGCAGTACTAGTGGAGAAAACATT.

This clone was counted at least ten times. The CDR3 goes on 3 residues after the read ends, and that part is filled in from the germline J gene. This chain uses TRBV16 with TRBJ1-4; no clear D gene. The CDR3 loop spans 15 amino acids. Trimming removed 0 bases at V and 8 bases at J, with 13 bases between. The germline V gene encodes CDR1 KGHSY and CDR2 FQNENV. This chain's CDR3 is CASSQSRVGREKLFF. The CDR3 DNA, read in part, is TGTGCCAGCAGCCAATCGAGGGTTGGTCGGGAAAAA. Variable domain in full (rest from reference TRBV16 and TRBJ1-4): GEEVAQTPKHLVRGEGQKAKLYCAPIKGHSYVFWYQQVLKNEFKFLISFQNENVFDETGMPKERFSAKCLPNSPCSLEIQATKLEDSAVYFCASSQSRVGREKLFFGSGTQLSVL.

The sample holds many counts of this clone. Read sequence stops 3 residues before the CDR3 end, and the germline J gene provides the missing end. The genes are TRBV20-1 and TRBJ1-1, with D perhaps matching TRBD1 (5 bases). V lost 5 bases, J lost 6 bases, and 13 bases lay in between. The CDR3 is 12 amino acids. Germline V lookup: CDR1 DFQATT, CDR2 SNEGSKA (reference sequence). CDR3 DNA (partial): TGCAGTGCTCAACCGGACACCTCTGAA. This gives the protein CSAQPDTSE. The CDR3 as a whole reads CSAQPDTSEAFF.

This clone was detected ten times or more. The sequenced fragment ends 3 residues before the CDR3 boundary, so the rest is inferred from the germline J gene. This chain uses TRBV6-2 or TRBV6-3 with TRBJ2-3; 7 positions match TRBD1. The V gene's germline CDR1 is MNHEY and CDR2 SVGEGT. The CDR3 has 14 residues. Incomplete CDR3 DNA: TGTGCCAGCAGTTACGGCCAGGGGGAAGAGACG. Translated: CASSYGQGEET. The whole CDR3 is CASSYGQGEETQYF.

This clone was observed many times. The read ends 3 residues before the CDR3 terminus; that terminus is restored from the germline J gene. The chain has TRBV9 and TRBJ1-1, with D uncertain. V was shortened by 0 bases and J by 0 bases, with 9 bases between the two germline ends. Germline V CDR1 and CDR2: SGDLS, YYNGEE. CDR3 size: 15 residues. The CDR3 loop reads CASSVGSGVNTEAFF. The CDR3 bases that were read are TGTGCCAGCAGCGTAGGGAGCGGAGTGAACACTGAA. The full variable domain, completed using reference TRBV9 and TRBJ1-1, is DSGVTQTPKHLITATGQRVTLRCSPRSGDLSVYWYQQSLDQGLQFLIQYYNGEERAKGNILERFSAQQFPDLHSELNLSSLELGDSALYFCASSVGSGVNTEAFFGQGTRLTVV.